Listed below are T cell receptor beta chains from one sample, sequenced in a study of blood T cell repertoires in COVID-19. Libraries were prepared by immunoSEQ multiplex PCR; TCRdb keeps only in-frame clonotypes and omits some of them. Among approximately 97,000 clones listed, under 85% were seen once. Sequenced sample: peripheral blood. These receptors all stem from a human donor in a cohort sampled during active COVID-19. Each CDR3 is given with its conserved first and last residue. The D gene is left open where the match is weak. Clone size, where shown, is once, few, many, or a class for clones that have expanded.

D,size,V,J,CDR3,DNA
-,-,TRBV7-2,TRBJ2-3,CASSLVLVDTQYF,TGTGCCAGCAGCTTAGTCCTAGTTGATACGCAGTATTTT
-,-,TRBV11-3,TRBJ2-2,CASSLQAGSYTGELFF,TGTGCCAGCAGCTTACAGGCGGGTTCCTACACCGGGGAGCTGTTTTTT
TRBD2,-,TRBV9,TRBJ2-5,CASSNPSGLAGEEETQYF,TGTGCCAGCAGCAACCCCTCGGGACTAGCGGGAGAGGAAGAGACCCAGTACTTC
-,once,TRBV10-2,TRBJ1-5,CASKPNSNQPQHF,TGCGCCAGCAAGCCCAATAGCAATCAGCCCCAGCATTTT
TRBD1,once,TRBV10-1,TRBJ2-7,CASSGGYVGGQGAFGSYEQYF,TGCGCCAGCAGTGGGGGATACGTCGGGGGACAGGGGGCTTTTGGGTCCTACGAGCAGTACTTC
-,-,TRBV9,TRBJ2-1,CASSVGRDNEQFF,TGTGCCAGCAGCGTAGGCCGGGACAATGAGCAGTTCTTC
TRBD1,-,TRBV19,TRBJ2-3,CASSIRGQGSRTDTQYF,TGTGCCAGTAGTATCCGGGGACAGGGGTCCCGCACAGATACGCAGTATTTT
TRBD2,-,TRBV30,TRBJ2-1,CAWSVSGGTYNEQFF,TGTGCCTGGAGTGTATCGGGAGGGACTTACAATGAGCAGTTCTTC
TRBD1,-,TRBV2,TRBJ2-3,CASRAGTASTDTQYF,TGTGCCAGCAGAGCCGGGACAGCGAGCACAGATACGCAGTATTTT
-,few,TRBV7-9,TRBJ2-7,CASSPGRIYEQYF,TGTGCCAGCAGCCCAGGGAGGATCTACGAGCAGTACTTC
TRBD2,few,TRBV7-9,TRBJ2-1,CASSLGLAGGGEFF,TGTGCCAGCAGCTTAGGGCTAGCGGGAGGGGGGGAGTTCTTC
-,-,TRBV5-1,TRBJ2-5,CASSLAGLQETQYF,TGCGCCAGCAGCTTGGCTGGACTGCAAGAGACCCAGTACTTC
-,-,TRBV21-1,TRBJ1-5,CASSRDRTKDRRLGQPQHF,TGTGCCAGCAGCAGGGACCGTACAAAGGACAGGAGGTTGGGTCAGCCCCAGCATTTT
-,once,TRBV29-1,TRBJ1-1,CSVEWGRDTEAFF,TGCAGCGTTGAGTGGGGGAGGGACACTGAAGCTTTCTTT